The 28 T cell receptor beta chains below all came from one sample that was sequenced in a study of blood T cell repertoires in COVID-19. Assay used: immunoSEQ multiplex PCR; TCRdb lists only in-frame clones, some missing. The sample contains about 460,000 clones, 80% to 90% of which appear only once. Sequencing input: PBMCs or T cells enriched from blood (not recorded which). These receptors originate from a woman aged 55-69 years who had recovered from COVID-19.

The rearrangement joins TRBV11-2 to TRBJ2-3, with 9 bases fitting TRBD2. V lost 4 bases, J lost 1 base, and 15 bases stayed unmatched. Germline V lookup: CDR1 SGHAT, CDR2 FQNNGV. The CDR3 spans 19 residues. CDR3 in DNA: TGTGCCAGCAGCTCCCTTGGAGGCGGGGGGGCCATTCGCACAGATACGCAGTATTTT. Translating it yields CASSSLGGGGAIRTDTQYF. Together with reference TRBV11-2 and TRBJ2-3, the CDR3 gives the full variable domain: EAGVAQSPRYKIIEKRQSVAFWCNPISGHATLYWYQQILGQGPKLLIQFQNNGVVDDSQLPKDRFSAERLKGVDSTLKIQPAKLEDSAVYLCASSSLGGGGAIRTDTQYFGPGTRLTVL.

The V call is TRBV4-1, the J call TRBJ1-5; D is unclear. The ends were cut back, 3 bases at V and 2 bases at J, with 14 bases in the middle. Germline assignment: CDR1 MGHRA and CDR2 YSYEKL. The CDR3 extends over 16 amino acids. Here the CDR3 reads CASSHSYREGNQPQHF. DNA for the CDR3: TGCGCCAGCAGCCATTCCTACCGGGAAGGCAATCAGCCCCAGCATTTT.

The chain links TRBV5-4 to TRBJ2-7; D possibly corresponds to TRBD2 (7 bases). Looked up from germline, CDR1 is SGHNT and CDR2 is YYREEE (reference sequence). V was clipped by 0 bases and J by 5 bases, with 9 bases between them. This CDR3 spans 13 amino acids. The CDR3 nucleotides read TGTGCCAGCAGCTTGGAGGGGGGGAACGAGCAGTACGTC. As protein: CASSLEGGNEQYV.

The V call is TRBV9, the J call TRBJ1-6, with D possibly TRBD1 on 5 matching bases. Trimming pared 0 bases from V and 10 bases from J, leaving 8 bases between. CDR3 length: 13 amino acids. Germline V lookup: CDR1 SGDLS, CDR2 YYNGEE. The CDR3, as DNA: TGTGCCAGCAGCGTAGCACAGGAATCACCCCTCCACTTT. Protein product: CASSVAQESPLHF.

This clone has just one count. The rearrangement uses TRBV6-1 and TRBJ1-1; weak D call: TRBD1 (5 bases). The CDR3 length is 15 residues. V lost 1 base and J 3 bases, leaving 12 bases between the germline ends. Looked up from germline, CDR1 is MNHNS and CDR2 is SASEGT. The CDR3 sequence: CASSEVGRVHTEAFF. The DNA for the CDR3 is TGTGCCAGCAGTGAAGTTGGCAGGGTCCACACTGAAGCTTTCTTT.

V is TRBV5-1 and J is TRBJ2-3, with 9 bases that match TRBD1. J gave up 3 bases and V 2 bases, and 4 bases lay outside the gene matches. This CDR3 comprises 15 residues. The germline V gene encodes CDR1 SGHRS and CDR2 YFSETQ. The CDR3 protein is CASSLQGAATDTQYF. Written as DNA, the CDR3 is TGCGCCAGCAGCTTACAGGGGGCAGCGACAGATACGCAGTATTTT.

V is TRBV18 and J is TRBJ2-3; 7 bases are shared with TRBD1. CDR1 KGHSH and CDR2 LQKENI come from the germline V gene. The CDR3 runs to 14 residues. Unmatched junction bases numbered 8, after V lost 4 bases and J lost 7 bases. The CDR3 loop reads CASSQGGKKNTQYF. The CDR3 bases are TGTGCCAGCTCACAAGGGGGCAAGAAGAATACGCAGTATTTT.

The J gene is TRBJ2-3, the V gene TRBV5-5; 9 bases agree with TRBD1. Germline V CDR1 and CDR2: SGHKS, YYEKEE (reference sequence). J gave up 6 bases and V 2 bases, and 4 bases lay outside the gene matches. The CDR3 consists of 14 residues. DNA of the CDR3: TGTGCCAGCAGCTTACGGACAGGGGCGGATACGCAGTATTTT. It specifies CASSLRTGADTQYF.

The rearrangement joins TRBV5-6 to TRBJ1-6; TRBD1 agrees at 7 bases. The CDR3 spans 15 residues. Per germline, CDR1 SGHDT and CDR2 YYEEEE. V lost 4 bases, J lost 10 bases, and 11 bases stayed unmatched. The CDR3 sequence is CASSPRMGDRSPLHF. In DNA form, the CDR3 reads TGTGCCAGCAGCCCGAGAATGGGGGACAGATCACCCCTCCACTTT.

On this clone: The junction departs from germline at one end; a sequencing error may be responsible. The chain recombines TRBV18 with TRBJ2-2; 11 bases align to TRBD1. This CDR3 has 20 residues. The germline V gene has CDR1 KGHSH and CDR2 LQKENI. The chain's CDR3 is CASTPRIGQGAKVNTGELFF. The CDR3 DNA reads TGTGCCAGCACACCCAGGATTGGACAGGGGGCAAAAGTGAACACCGGGGAGCTGTTTTTT.

The chain uses TRBV3-1 (or the pseudogene TRBV3-2) and TRBJ1-1; D remains ambiguous. V lost 3 bases and J lost 1, with 9 bases in between. CDR3 size: 14 residues. Germline CDR1 and CDR2: LGHDT and YNNKEL (reference sequence). This CDR3 reads CASSHLVPNTEAFF. CDR3 bases: TGTGCCAGCAGCCACTTAGTTCCGAACACTGAAGCTTTCTTT.

In the case of this clone: The same CDR3 is also encoded by other DNA sequences in this sample. The rearrangement uses TRBV5-1 and TRBJ2-1; the match to TRBD2 covers 9 bases. V was clipped by 0 bases and J by 4 bases; unmatched bases: 2. The CDR3 has 15 residues. In germline, CDR1 is SGHRS, CDR2 YFSETQ. CDR3 loop: CASSLASGVYNEQFF. For the CDR3, the DNA is TGCGCCAGCAGCTTGGCTAGCGGGGTTTACAATGAGCAGTTCTTC.

CDR3 sequence: CASSKSGVFNEKLFF. The CDR3 DNA reads TGTGCCAGCAGCAAATCGGGGGTTTTTAATGAAAAACTGTTTTTT. The V call is TRBV7-6, the J call TRBJ1-4, with D tentatively TRBD1 (5 bases). This CDR3 contains 15 residues. V was pared by 5 bases and J by 4 bases, with 14 bases between. CDR1 and CDR2 from the germline V gene are SGHVS and FNYEAQ.

This clone was detected ten times or more. The CDR3 DNA follows: TGCGCCAGCAGCACCCGACAGGGCCCGGGGGATGAAGCTTTCTTT. Translated, it gives CASSTRQGPGDEAFF. The chain uses TRBV5-1 and TRBJ1-1; TRBD1 matches at 7 bases. V shed 4 bases, J shed 7 bases, and the junction held 13 bases outside the gene matches. Per germline, CDR1 SGHRS and CDR2 YFSETQ. The CDR3 has 15 amino acids.

The CDR3 nucleotides are TGTGCCAGCAGCTCGGGACAGCTGAACACCGGGGAGCTGTTTTTT. It yields the protein CASSSGQLNTGELFF. The genes are TRBV7-6 and TRBJ2-2; 7 bases are a match to TRBD1. Losses at the gene ends were 4 bases for V and 1 base for J; bases not matched to a gene: 3. The CDR3 runs 15 residues. Germline V gives CDR1 SGHVS, CDR2 FNYEAQ. Using reference TRBV7-6 and TRBJ2-2 for the parts outside the CDR3, the full variable domain is GAGVSQSPRYKVTKRGQDVALRCDPISGHVSLYWYRQALGQGPEFLTYFNYEAQQDKSGLPNDRFSAERPEGSISTLTIQRTEQRDSAMYRCASSSGQLNTGELFFGEGSRLTVL.

To note about this clone: Distinct nucleotide sequences in the sample also encode this CDR3. The rearrangement links TRBV6-5 to TRBJ2-3; no definite D call. The CDR3 has 14 residues. Deletions cut 2 bases from V and 0 bases from J, with 6 bases between. CDR1 and CDR2 from the germline V gene are MNHEY and SVGAGI. The CDR3: CASSYGGSTDTQYF. The CDR3 DNA is TGTGCCAGCAGTTACGGCGGTAGCACAGATACGCAGTATTTT.

The J gene is TRBJ2-7, the V gene TRBV6-2 or TRBV6-3; D is unresolved. V gave up 2 bases and J gave up 7 bases, with 15 bases separating them. Germline V gene data show CDR1 as MNHEY and CDR2 as SVGEGT. The CDR3 runs to 14 residues. CDR3 bases: TGTGCCAGCAGTTACCCTTGGGCAGCACGTGAGCAGTACTTC. It codes for CASSYPWAAREQYF.

J is TRBJ1-5 and V is TRBV5-4; D may be TRBD1 (6 bases). Trimming stripped 4 bases from V and 11 bases from J, with 19 bases between. Germline assignment: CDR1 SGHNT and CDR2 YYREEE (reference sequence). This CDR3 comprises 14 residues. The CDR3 DNA is TGTGCCAGCAGCCTACAGGGTTCTATACAGGCCCAGCATTTT. Translated: CASSLQGSIQAQHF.

The rearrangement joins TRBV27 to TRBJ2-1; weak D call: TRBD2 (5 bases). Trimming shortened V by 4 bases and J by 3 bases, and 7 bases separated the two germline ends. Germline CDR1 MNHEY, CDR2 SMNVEV (reference sequence). This CDR3 is 13 amino acids long. The CDR3 here is CASSYRDYNEQFF. The CDR3, as DNA: TGTGCCAGCAGTTACCGGGACTACAATGAGCAGTTCTTC.

The sample holds one count of this clone. V and J are TRBV9 and TRBJ1-2; D is unclear. CDR3 length: 12 residues. Germline V gives CDR1 SGDLS, CDR2 YYNGEE. Trimming stripped 3 bases from V and 6 bases from J, with 9 bases between. The CDR3 nucleotides are TGTGCCAGCAGCGCCTCCGCGGATGGCTACACCTTC. Its protein product is CASSASADGYTF.

The V and J genes are TRBV4-1 and TRBJ1-5; D call uncertain. From germline, CDR1 is MGHRA and CDR2 YSYEKL. The CDR3 loop spans 18 amino acids. Trimming left V 1 base short and J 0 bases short, with 16 bases between. The CDR3 nucleotides read TGCGCCAGCAGCCAAGTCGGCGTGGGGAGCTATAGCAATCAGCCCCAGCATTTT. This codes for CASSQVGVGSYSNQPQHF.

Here the CDR3 DNA reads TGCGCCAGCAGTGAGTCTTGGCCCCCAGGGGGCTATGGCTACACCTTC. It translates to CASSESWPPGGYGYTF. The chain links TRBV10-2 to TRBJ1-2; 7 bases map to TRBD1. This CDR3 contains 16 residues. Germline-derived CDR1 and CDR2 are WSHSY and SAAADI. V shed 0 bases, J shed 4 bases, and the junction held 8 bases outside the gene matches.

The V gene is TRBV24-1, the J gene TRBJ1-2; 8 bases are shared with TRBD1. V lost 3 bases, J lost 6 bases, and 2 bases stayed unmatched. CDR3 size: 13 residues. The germline gives CDR1 KGHDR, CDR2 SFDVKD. This CDR3 is CATSDRTGNGYTF. The CDR3 DNA reads as TGTGCCACCAGTGATCGGACAGGGAATGGCTACACCTTC.

This clone was seen a few times. The rearrangement joins TRBV10-1 to TRBJ1-6; D remains unclear. This CDR3 has 13 amino acids. Germline-derived CDR1 and CDR2 are WNHNN and SYGVQD (reference sequence). Between the trimmed V and J ends, which lost 5 bases and 4 bases, there was a span of 6 bases. CDR3 DNA: TGCGCCAGCAGTAAGGAGTATAATTCACCCCTCCACTTT. Encoded protein: CASSKEYNSPLHF.

V usage is TRBV19 and J usage is TRBJ1-3; TRBD1 matches at 7 bases. Germline trimming cut 4 bases from V and 0 bases from J; bases unmatched to any gene: 12. The germline V gene encodes CDR1 LNHDA and CDR2 SQIVND (reference sequence). The length of the CDR3 is 18 residues. The CDR3 protein is CASSNQRGRQPSGNTIYF. The CDR3 DNA reads TGTGCCAGTAGTAACCAAAGGGGGCGACAGCCCTCTGGAAACACCATATATTTT.

The chain couples TRBV21-1 to TRBJ2-5; the table assigns TRBD1, which was not confirmed against the DNA. TRBV21-1 represents a pseudogene. The CDR3 is 14 residues long. The CDR3 loop reads CASSARQGTETQYF. CDR3 nucleotide sequence: TGTGCCAGCAGCGCAAGACAGGGTACAGAGACCCAGTACTTC.

This clone turned up a few times. The chain joins TRBV10-3 to TRBJ1-3, with D perhaps matching TRBD1 (5 bases). CDR1 ENHRY and CDR2 SYGVKD come from the germline V gene. V was trimmed by 3 bases and J by 4 bases, leaving 7 bases between them. The CDR3 totals 13 residues. The CDR3 region has the DNA TGTGCCATCAGTGAATCAGGGGGAAACACCATATATTTT. Protein product: CAISESGGNTIYF.

The chain combines TRBV5-1 with TRBJ2-2; no clear D gene. V was pared by 7 bases and J by 0 bases, with 7 bases between. CDR1 and CDR2 from the germline V gene are SGHRS and YFSETQ. This CDR3 has 13 amino acids. This chain's CDR3 is CASGLTNTGELFF. The CDR3 nucleotides are TGCGCCAGCGGCCTTACGAACACCGGGGAGCTGTTTTTT.